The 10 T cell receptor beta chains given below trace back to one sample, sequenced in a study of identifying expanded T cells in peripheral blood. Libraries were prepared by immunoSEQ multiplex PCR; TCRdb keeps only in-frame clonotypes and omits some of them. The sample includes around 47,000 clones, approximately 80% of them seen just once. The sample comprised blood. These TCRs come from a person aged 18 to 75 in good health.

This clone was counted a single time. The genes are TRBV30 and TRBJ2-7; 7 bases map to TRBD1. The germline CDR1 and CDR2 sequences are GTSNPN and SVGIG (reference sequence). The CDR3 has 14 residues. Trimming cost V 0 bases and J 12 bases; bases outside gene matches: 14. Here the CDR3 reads CAWSVSWGQTSWYF. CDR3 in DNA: TGTGCCTGGAGTGTAAGTTGGGGACAGACGAGCTGGTACTTC.

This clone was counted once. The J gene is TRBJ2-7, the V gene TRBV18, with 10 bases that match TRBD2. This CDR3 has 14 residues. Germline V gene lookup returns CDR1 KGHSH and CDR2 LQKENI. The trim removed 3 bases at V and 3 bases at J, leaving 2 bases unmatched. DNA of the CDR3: TGTGCCAGCTCACCCCCTAGCGGGAGCTACGAGCAGTACTTC. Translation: CASSPPSGSYEQYF.

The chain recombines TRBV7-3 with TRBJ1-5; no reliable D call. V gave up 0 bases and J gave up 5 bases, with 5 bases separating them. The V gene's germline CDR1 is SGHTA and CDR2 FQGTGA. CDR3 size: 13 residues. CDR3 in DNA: TGTGCCAGCAGCTTAACACGCGATCAGCCCCAGCATTTT. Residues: CASSLTRDQPQHF.

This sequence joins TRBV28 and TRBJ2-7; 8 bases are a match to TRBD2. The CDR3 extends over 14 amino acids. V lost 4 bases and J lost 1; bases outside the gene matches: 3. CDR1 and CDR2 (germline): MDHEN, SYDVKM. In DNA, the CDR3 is TGTGCCAGCAGTTCCAGCGGGAGTTCCTACGAGCAGTACTTC. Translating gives CASSSSGSSYEQYF.

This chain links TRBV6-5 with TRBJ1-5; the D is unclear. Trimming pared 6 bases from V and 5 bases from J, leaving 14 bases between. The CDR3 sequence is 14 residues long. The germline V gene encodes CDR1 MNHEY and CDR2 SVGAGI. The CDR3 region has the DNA TGTGCCAGCAGCTTGGACTACCGAGATCAGCCCCAGCATTTT. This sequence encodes CASSLDYRDQPQHF.

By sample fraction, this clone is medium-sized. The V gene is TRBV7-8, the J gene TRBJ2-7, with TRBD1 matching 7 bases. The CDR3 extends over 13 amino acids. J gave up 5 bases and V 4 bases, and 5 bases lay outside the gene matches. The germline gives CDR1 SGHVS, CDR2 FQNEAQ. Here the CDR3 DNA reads TGTGCCAGCAGCTCAGGGGGTCCCAACGAGCAGTACGTC. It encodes CASSSGGPNEQYV.

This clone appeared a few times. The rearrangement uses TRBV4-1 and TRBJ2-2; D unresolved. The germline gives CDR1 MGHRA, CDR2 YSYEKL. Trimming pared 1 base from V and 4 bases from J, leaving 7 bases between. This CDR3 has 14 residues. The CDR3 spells CASSQASRTGELFF. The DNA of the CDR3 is TGCGCCAGCAGCCAAGCATCACGCACCGGGGAGCTGTTTTTT.

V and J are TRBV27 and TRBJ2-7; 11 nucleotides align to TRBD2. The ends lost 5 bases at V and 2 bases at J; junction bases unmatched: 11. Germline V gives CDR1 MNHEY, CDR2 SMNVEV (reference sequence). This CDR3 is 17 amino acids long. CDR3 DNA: TGTGCCAGCAGTCCCCGGACTAGCGGGCTTCCCCCCTACGAGCAGTACTTC. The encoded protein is CASSPRTSGLPPYEQYF.

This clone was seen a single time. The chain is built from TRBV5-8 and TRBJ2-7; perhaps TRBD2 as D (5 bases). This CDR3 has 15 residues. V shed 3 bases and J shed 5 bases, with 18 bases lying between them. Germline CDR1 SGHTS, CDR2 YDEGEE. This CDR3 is CASSSRVRGSNEQYF. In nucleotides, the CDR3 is TGTGCCAGCAGCTCCCGGGTTCGGGGTAGCAACGAGCAGTACTTC.

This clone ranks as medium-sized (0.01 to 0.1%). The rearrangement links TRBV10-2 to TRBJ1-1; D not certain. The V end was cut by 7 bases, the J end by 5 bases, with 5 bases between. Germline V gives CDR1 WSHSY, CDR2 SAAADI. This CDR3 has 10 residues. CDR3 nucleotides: TGCGCCAGCATAGGGACTGAAGCTTTCTTT. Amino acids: CASIGTEAFF.